One TCR beta chain is described in this entry. This clonotype was seen many times. What this receptor recognizes is not known. Base qualities are not at hand, and no much larger clone is one base apart. This entry belongs to a study of T cell repertoires in cytomegalovirus infection (dated by TCRdb to about 2019). Regarding the research as a whole: Because public TCR beta signatures pointed to carriage of CMV infection together with the matching HLA type, the HLA type of each donor mattered for the analysis.

The instrument was an Illumina HiSeq 1500. TCRdb applied fastp at Q25 and MiXCR to the public reads, then kept only in-frame beta chains. Entries are consolidated by CDR3 protein sequence, retaining the most common genes and DNA. The sample table holds approximately 490,000 distinct CDR3 sequences, of which roughly 10% were seen once. The ten biggest clones cover approximately 10% of the sample. Beyond this particular receptor, the publication reports: In the ex vivo response, HLA-C-restricted CMV-specific TCR beta clonotypes were dominant, and in two of eight donors the single most frequent clonotype came from this HLA-C-restricted group. Carriers of CMV infection plus the relevant HLA type were discriminated by the cumulative frequency of public TCR beta family members in the study cohort and in an independent roughly 320-donor cohort.

From a lookup of the germline V gene (reference sequence), CDR1 and CDR2 are DFQATT and SNEGSKA. There are 14 amino acids in the CDR3, from cysteine to phenylalanine inclusive. Only the CDR3 region is kept as DNA, spanning 42 bases read in frame from base 1. Trimming accounts for 7 bases at V and 4 bases at J, while the number of junction bases matched to no gene is 9. The source of this sequence is a human donor in good health (CMV status not recorded). Some clones in this sample may be carry-over from other donors' samples. Sequenced input: PBMCs. The receptor chain draws on TRBV20-1 and TRBJ2-3, with 9 bases aligning to TRBD1. The DNA sequence is as follows: TGCAGTGGCCCGGACAGGGGTGTGTCAGATACGCAGTATTTT. It encodes CSGPDRGVSDTQYF.